This T cell receptor beta chain was identified in a study of CD8 T cells in Susac syndrome. Random hexamers served to reverse transcribe roughly 0.45 to 1 ug RNA. TCRdb re-called the immunoSEQ multiplex PCR reads through MiXCR, storing one row per CDR3 protein. The sample includes fewer than 80,000 distinct CDR3 sequences, roughly 94% of them seen just once. The CDR3 is 15 amino acids. CDR1 LNHNV and CDR2 YYDKDF come from the germline V gene (reference sequence). The ends lost 5 bases at V and 7 bases at J; junction bases unmatched: 12. The TCR comes from a human donor with multiple sclerosis. The chain uses TRBV15 and TRBJ2-7, with 9 bases identical to TRBD1. The sequencing sample was made of CD8+ T cells from PBMCs. CDR3 in DNA: TGTGCCACCAGCGAGAGGACAGGGGCTTTTGGGGAGCAGTACTTC. Its protein product is CATSERTGAFGEQYF.